Listed below are T cell receptor beta chains from one sample, sequenced in a study of blood T cell repertoires in COVID-19. Data came from immunoSEQ multiplex PCR; TCRdb stores just in-frame clones and leaves some out. The table lists 120,000 or so clones, 80% to 90% of them singletons. What was sequenced was peripheral blood. The receptors were gathered from a man aged 65 to 85 with active or convalescent COVID-19. Both conserved end residues are part of each CDR3. The order of the fields is V gene, J gene, clone size, D gene, CDR3 DNA, CDR3 protein. A D gene is named only where the DNA matches it firmly. The size field is filled for only some rows; it gives once, few, many or a size class.

TRBV19	TRBJ1-5	NA	NA	TGTGCCAGGAGGGAAGGGTTATATCAGCCCCAGCATTTT	CARREGLYQPQHF
TRBV2	TRBJ2-3	once	TRBD1	TGTGCCAGCAGGAGACAGGGACAGACAGATACGCAGTATTTT	CASRRQGQTDTQYF
TRBV18	TRBJ1-2	NA	NA	TGTGCCAGCTCACCCCGGGACACCATGAGGGGCTACACCTTC	CASSPRDTMRGYTF
TRBV4-1	TRBJ2-4	NA	TRBD1	TGCGCCAGCAGCCATGGACAGGGCTTAGCCAAAAACATTCAGTACTTC	CASSHGQGLAKNIQYF
TRBV2	TRBJ1-6	once	TRBD1	TGTGCCATCGACTCCGGGACAGATAATTCACCCCTCCACTTT	CAIDSGTDNSPLHF
TRBV5-1	TRBJ1-5	NA	NA	TGCGCCAGCAGCCGCACGGACAGCTTCAATCAGCCCCAGCATTTT	CASSRTDSFNQPQHF
TRBV27	TRBJ1-6	NA	NA	TGTGCCAGCAGTTCCAGGAATTCACCCCTCCACTTT	CASSSRNSPLHF
TRBV2	TRBJ2-5	once	TRBD1	TGTGCCAGCAGTGCGGGTGACAGGGGGGTTGGGGAGACCCAGTACTTC	CASSAGDRGVGETQYF
TRBV30	TRBJ1-5	NA	TRBD1	TGTGCCTGGAGTTCGGGGACAGGGGGCAATCAGCCCCAGCATTTT	CAWSSGTGGNQPQHF
TRBV5-1	TRBJ2-2	NA	TRBD1	TGCGCCAGCAGCTGGGGGACAGCCAACACCGGGGAGCTGTTTTTT	CASSWGTANTGELFF
TRBV7-9	TRBJ2-1	NA	TRBD1	TGTGCCAGCAGCTCAACCCTCGGGACAGCCCCCAATGAGCAGTTCTTC	CASSSTLGTAPNEQFF
TRBV29-1	TRBJ1-4	NA	NA	TGCAGCGTTGGTACAGCCACAACTAATGAAAAACTGTTTTTT	CSVGTATTNEKLFF
TRBV28	TRBJ2-2	NA	NA	TGTGCCAGTGGGACTTCCCGGCATCCCGGGGAGCTGTTTTTT	CASGTSRHPGELFF
TRBV19	TRBJ2-1	NA	NA	TGTGCCAGTAGTATTGCCACGGGATACAATGAGCAGTTCTTC	CASSIATGYNEQFF
TRBV7-9	TRBJ1-6	NA	NA	TGTGCCAGCACCCCTTGGGGGGACTATAATTCACCCCTCCACTTT	CASTPWGDYNSPLHF
TRBV21-1	TRBJ2-5	NA	NA	TGTGCCAGCAGCAAATCTAGGGGCCGTGGGCAAGAGACCCAGTACTTC	CASSKSRGRGQETQYF
TRBV10-1	TRBJ2-2	NA	TRBD1	TGCCCCAGCAGACTTCCGGGGGGACAGGGTCTCTGGGACAAGAACACCGGGGAGCTGTTTTTT	CPSRLPGGQGLWDKNTGELFF
TRBV7-2	TRBJ1-1	NA	NA	TGTGCCAGCAGCTTCGCCGGGGACACTGAAGCTTTCTTT	CASSFAGDTEAFF
TRBV10-3	TRBJ1-1	NA	NA	TGTGCCATCAGTGAGTCGGGGGCGAAAGGGACTGAAGCTTTCTTT	CAISESGAKGTEAFF
TRBV2	TRBJ2-1	NA	TRBD2	TGTGCCAGCAGCCAACTAGCGGGAACCTACAATGAGCAGTTCTTC	CASSQLAGTYNEQFF
TRBV9	TRBJ1-1	NA	NA	TGTGCCAGCAGCGTAGCCGGGGACACTGAAGCTTTCTTT	CASSVAGDTEAFF
TRBV6-5	TRBJ1-1	NA	TRBD1	TGTGCCACCCGGGACAGGGGGCGAAACACTGAAGCTTTCTTT	CATRDRGRNTEAFF
TRBV7-2	TRBJ2-3	NA	TRBD2	TGTGCCAGCAGCCCCAGACTAGCGGGAGGGAGTTTAGATACGCAGTATTTT	CASSPRLAGGSLDTQYF
TRBV10-1	TRBJ2-1	NA	NA	TGCGCCAGCAGCTTAGCGGATAGCTCCTACAATGAGCAGTTCTTC	CASSLADSSYNEQFF
TRBV19	TRBJ2-1	NA	TRBD2	TGTGCCAGTACCGAAGCGGGAGGAGGTTACAATGAGCAGTTCTTC	CASTEAGGGYNEQFF
TRBV27	TRBJ1-6	NA	NA	TGTGCCAGCAGTTTAATGTGGACAGCAAATTCACCCCTCCACTTT	CASSLMWTANSPLHF
TRBV18	TRBJ2-1	NA	NA	TGTGCCACCGCTTTTTCACTAGGAGGAGACAATGAGCAGTTCTTC	CATAFSLGGDNEQFF
TRBV5-4	TRBJ2-1	NA	NA	TGTGCCAGCAGCTTGGATCCTAGCTCCTACAATGAGCAGTTCTTC	CASSLDPSSYNEQFF
TRBV12-5	TRBJ1-2	NA	NA	TGTGCTAGTGGACTTGGAGCGGATGGCTACACCTTC	CASGLGADGYTF
TRBV5-1	TRBJ2-3	NA	TRBD2	TGCGCCAGCAGTTTGGGACTACTCACAGATACGCAGTATTTT	CASSLGLLTDTQYF
TRBV19	TRBJ2-7	NA	NA	TGTGCCAGTAGATCGTCAGGGGCCTACGAGCAGTACTTC	CASRSSGAYEQYF
TRBV5-1	TRBJ2-1	NA	TRBD2	TGCGCCAGCAGCTTGGCCCCTGTTAGCGGGAGTGGTGAGCAGTTCTTC	CASSLAPVSGSGEQFF
TRBV10-3	TRBJ2-3	NA	TRBD2	TGTGCCATCGAGCGGGAGGATGGCACAGATACGCAGTATTTT	CAIEREDGTDTQYF
TRBV5-4	TRBJ1-2	NA	NA	TGTGCCAGCAGCTTGGCTGGGCATGGCTACACCTTC	CASSLAGHGYTF
TRBV19	TRBJ2-3	NA	TRBD2	TGTGCCGCCGGGCGGGAGTGGGGCACAGATACGCAGTATTTT	CAAGREWGTDTQYF
TRBV10-3	TRBJ2-3	NA	TRBD2	TGTGCCATCACCGGGACTAGCGGGATCGCAGATACGCAGTATTTT	CAITGTSGIADTQYF
TRBV6-2/TRBV6-3	TRBJ2-7	NA	TRBD1	TGTGCCAGCAGTTTCCGGACAGGGTTAAATGAGCAGTACTTC	CASSFRTGLNEQYF
TRBV18	TRBJ1-5	NA	TRBD1	TGTGCCAGCTCACCAGGACAGGGTTATCAGCCCCAGCATTTT	CASSPGQGYQPQHF
TRBV18	TRBJ1-1	NA	NA	TGTGCCAGCTCATCGACAGTACTGAACACTGAAGCTTTCTTT	CASSSTVLNTEAFF
TRBV19	TRBJ2-3	NA	TRBD2	TGTGCCAGTATCCGGACTAGCGGGAGCCGCACAGATACGCAGTATTTT	CASIRTSGSRTDTQYF
TRBV6-1	TRBJ2-7	few	NA	TGTGCCAGCAGTGAAGCGGGACACAGCTACGAGCAGTACTTC	CASSEAGHSYEQYF
TRBV10-3	TRBJ1-1	NA	NA	TGTGCCATCAGTCGGGAGAACACTGAAGCTTTCTTT	CAISRENTEAFF
TRBV6-1	TRBJ1-5	few	NA	TGTGCCAGCAGTGAACCGGGTAATCAGCCCCAGCATTTT	CASSEPGNQPQHF
TRBV19	TRBJ1-5	NA	TRBD1	TGTGCCAGTAGTAGGGACAGGGTGAATCAGCCCCAGCATTTT	CASSRDRVNQPQHF
TRBV2	TRBJ1-2	NA	NA	TGTGCCAGCAGTGGCGCAGGGCGCATGGGCTACACCTTC	CASSGAGRMGYTF
TRBV28	TRBJ2-1	NA	NA	TGTGCCAGCAGTCCGGCAGGGGGTAGCGGATCCTACAATGAGCAGTTCTTC	CASSPAGGSGSYNEQFF
TRBV19	TRBJ1-5	many	NA	TGTGCCAGTAGTAAACCAGGGGAGCGGAATCAGCCCCAGCATTTT	CASSKPGERNQPQHF